These 27 T cell receptor beta chains came from one sample sequenced in a study of identical twins. TCRdb redid the calling of the 5' RACE reads with MiXCR, one entry per CDR3 protein. The data hold 350,000 to 500,000 distinct CDR3 sequences, with approximately 18% observed a single time. The sample was naive T cells sorted from blood. The receptors here all came from a man in his fifties in good health.

The V gene is TRBV6-5, the J gene TRBJ2-5; D gene uncertain. The germline CDR1 and CDR2 sequences are MNHEY and SVGAGI. The CDR3 sequence is 13 residues long. The germline V and J ends were trimmed by 0 bases and 4 bases, with 6 bases remaining between them. The CDR3 sequence is CASSYSRRETQYF. The DNA of the CDR3 is TGTGCCAGCAGTTACTCGCGTCGAGAGACCCAGTACTTC.

This chain connects TRBV28 to TRBJ2-7; 8 bases are shared with TRBD2. Germline V gives CDR1 MDHEN, CDR2 SYDVKM. V lost 5 bases, J lost 6 bases, and 15 bases stayed unmatched. The CDR3 has 16 residues. The chain's CDR3 is CASSPNWSSGKGEQYF. Here the CDR3 DNA reads TGTGCCAGCAGTCCCAATTGGAGTAGCGGGAAGGGCGAGCAGTACTTC.

A few counts support this clonotype. The rearrangement uses TRBV4-2 and TRBJ2-7; D possibly uses TRBD1 or TRBD2 (5 bases each). The CDR3 spans 19 residues. The germline V and J ends were trimmed by 3 bases and 4 bases, with 28 bases remaining between them. Looked up from germline, CDR1 is LGHNA and CDR2 is YNFKEQ. As DNA, the CDR3 is TGTGCCAGCAGCCAGGTCTGGTCCAGCATCGGGACCAGCCCATACGAGCAGTACTTC. Translation gives CASSQVWSSIGTSPYEQYF.

This chain connects TRBV12-3 or TRBV12-4 to TRBJ2-5; 12 bases match TRBD2. The CDR3 has 14 amino acids. The V and J ends lost 7 bases and 6 bases, in that order; junction bases with no gene match: 6. This CDR3 is CASTSGGAGKTQYF. The CDR3 coding sequence is TGTGCCAGCACTAGCGGGGGGGCCGGGAAGACCCAGTACTTC.

This clonotype was observed a handful of times. The chain links TRBV20-1 to TRBJ2-5; TRBD2 matches 12 bases. The CDR3 sequence is 13 residues long. CDR1 and CDR2 from the germline V gene are DFQATT and SNEGSKA (reference sequence). V lost 5 bases, J lost 2 bases, and 0 bases stayed unmatched. The CDR3, as DNA: TGCAGTGCTGGGACTAGCGGGCAAGAGACCCAGTACTTC. This translates into CSAGTSGQETQYF.

Turning to this clonotype: It may be a read error: a sequence one base away is much more abundant. The chain joins TRBV20-1 to TRBJ1-6, with D uncertain. The CDR3 is made up of 13 amino acids. CDR1 and CDR2 (germline): DFQATT, SNEGSKA (reference sequence). Here the CDR3 reads CSARTEYNSPLLF. As DNA, the CDR3 is TGCAGTGCCCGGACCGAGTATAATTCACCCCTCCTCTTT.

The J gene is TRBJ2-1, the V gene TRBV5-6; the D call may be TRBD1 or TRBD2 (6 bases each). Germline loops: CDR1 SGHDT, CDR2 YYEEEE. CDR3 length: 17 residues. Trimming removed 3 bases at V and 4 bases at J, with 20 bases between. CDR3 DNA sequence: TGTGCCAGCAGCTCCGGGGGCGTGTTTGAGTGGTACAATGAGCAGTTCTTC. Translation gives CASSSGGVFEWYNEQFF.

This clonotype showed up just a few times. The chain uses TRBV29-1 and TRBJ1-1; no clear D. CDR3 length: 12 residues. The germline V and J ends were trimmed by 4 bases and 5 bases, with 11 bases remaining between them. Germline CDR1 is SQVTM and CDR2 is ANQGSEA. The CDR3 loop reads CSVAGFRTEAFF. In DNA form, the CDR3 reads TGCAGCGTTGCCGGGTTCAGGACTGAAGCTTTCTTT.

In its sample, this clonotype was seen many times. This CDR3 reads CATSGTPYYNEQFF. The CDR3 nucleotides are TGTGCCACCAGCGGGACCCCCTACTACAATGAGCAGTTCTTC. The chain uses TRBV15 and TRBJ2-1; D tentatively reads TRBD1 or TRBD2 (5 bases each). The germline V and J ends were trimmed by 5 bases and 3 bases, with 11 bases remaining between them. The CDR3 runs 14 residues. Germline V gene data show CDR1 as LNHNV and CDR2 as YYDKDF (reference sequence).

As DNA, the CDR3 is TGTGCCAGCAGCGTAGAGGTGTATACGAACACTGAAGCTTTCTTT. Amino acid sequence: CASSVEVYTNTEAFF. V usage is TRBV9 and J usage is TRBJ1-1; D unclear. CDR1 and CDR2 from the germline V gene are SGDLS and YYNGEE. Trimming took 0 bases from V and 1 from J, leaving 10 bases between them. The CDR3 is 15 residues long.

The V gene is TRBV11-2, the J gene TRBJ2-1, with D hard to call. The CDR3 extends over 15 amino acids. Trimming took 5 bases from V and 0 from J, leaving 11 bases between them. CDR1 and CDR2 (germline): SGHAT, FQNNGV. CDR3 nucleotide sequence: TGTGCCAGCAGCGTAGGATGGAGCTCCTACAATGAGCAGTTCTTC. Its protein is CASSVGWSSYNEQFF.

The J gene is TRBJ2-5, the V gene TRBV4-3, with 13 bases matching TRBD2. Germline CDR1 LGHNA, CDR2 YSLEER. This CDR3 region has 17 residues. J was trimmed by 5 bases and V by 0 bases; bases with no gene match: 6. The CDR3 sequence: CASSQDLLAGGRETQYF. The CDR3 coding sequence is TGCGCCAGCAGCCAAGACCTACTAGCGGGGGGGCGTGAGACCCAGTACTTC.

This clonotype was counted only a few times. This sequence joins TRBV20-1 and TRBJ2-2; 12 positions agree with TRBD2. Germline CDR1 reads DFQATT; CDR2 reads SNEGSKA (reference sequence). Losses at the gene ends were 1 base for V and 4 bases for J; bases not matched to a gene: 7. The CDR3 consists of 17 residues. This CDR3 is CSARVLAGGPSTGELFF. CDR3 DNA sequence: TGCAGTGCTAGAGTGCTAGCGGGGGGGCCCAGCACCGGGGAGCTGTTTTTT.

This clonotype showed up just a few times. The J gene is TRBJ2-7, the V gene TRBV3-1; D remains unclear. Germline CDR1 reads LGHDT; CDR2 reads YNNKEL (reference sequence). The CDR3 is 13 residues long. V was clipped by 2 bases and J by 3 bases, with 8 bases between them. Here the CDR3 DNA reads TGTGCCAGCAGCCAATACACGATCTACGAGCAGTACTTC. Translation gives CASSQYTIYEQYF.

This clonotype has a handful of counts. The CDR3 DNA reads TGCGCCAGCAGCCAACCTAGCTTGGCAGATACGCAGTATTTT. This sequence encodes CASSQPSLADTQYF. The rearrangement joins TRBV4-3 to TRBJ2-3, with D possibly TRBD2 on 5 matching bases. Per the germline V gene, CDR1 is LGHNA and CDR2 is YSLEER. V lost 2 bases and J lost 4, with 10 bases in between. The CDR3 extends over 14 amino acids.

This clonotype was recorded a few times. The V gene is TRBV20-1, the J gene TRBJ1-5; no reliable D call. Germline values: CDR1 DFQATT, CDR2 SNEGSKA (reference sequence). CDR3 length equals 18 residues. Trimming pared 0 bases from V and 0 bases from J, leaving 18 bases between. CDR3: CSARDFRRSGYSNQPQHF. The CDR3 DNA reads TGCAGTGCTAGAGATTTTCGGCGTTCGGGCTATAGCAATCAGCCCCAGCATTTT.

This clonotype was seen more than once but under ten times. This chain uses TRBV9 with TRBJ2-5; weak D call: TRBD2 (6 bases). Germline-derived CDR1 and CDR2 are SGDLS and YYNGEE. The V and J ends lost 0 bases and 5 bases respectively, with 11 bases between them. The CDR3 has 14 residues. CDR3 sequence (DNA): TGTGCCAGCAGCGTAGGAGGAGGGAGGGAGACCCAGTACTTC. It encodes CASSVGGGRETQYF.

The chain joins TRBV28 to TRBJ2-3; D is undetermined. The CDR3 covers 14 residues. V gave up 3 bases and J gave up 4 bases, with 11 bases separating them. The germline V gene has CDR1 MDHEN and CDR2 SYDVKM. The CDR3 DNA reads TGTGCCAGCAGTTTCTCCCCCAGGTCAGATACGCAGTATTTT. Protein: CASSFSPRSDTQYF.

The V gene is TRBV6-1, the J gene TRBJ2-7, with TRBD2 identical over 9 bases. CDR1 and CDR2 from the germline V gene are MNHNS and SASEGT. The V gene end was trimmed by 7 bases and the J gene end by 6 bases; junction bases not matched to a gene: 16. CDR3 length: 16 amino acids. Here the CDR3 reads CASTAIAGAPTSEQYF. CDR3 nucleotide sequence: TGTGCCAGCACGGCAATAGCGGGAGCGCCGACGAGCGAGCAGTACTTC.

This clonotype was counted between two and nine times. The chain couples TRBV5-1 to TRBJ2-5; D is possibly TRBD1 (6 bases). This CDR3 has 18 amino acids. CDR1 is SGHRS and CDR2 is YFSETQ in the germline V gene. Trimming took off 5 bases at V and 4 bases at J, with 27 bases between the two ends. CDR3 in amino acids: CASRFPEPPSGEGETQYF. CDR3 DNA: TGCGCCAGCAGGTTTCCGGAACCTCCCTCAGGGGAAGGAGAGACCCAGTACTTC. The complete variable domain, with remaining parts taken from reference TRBV5-1 and TRBJ2-5, reads KAGVTQTPRYLIKTRGQQVTLSCSPISGHRSVSWYQQTPGQGLQFLFEYFSETQRNKGNFPGRFSGRQFSNSRSEMNVSTLELGDSALYLCASRFPEPPSGEGETQYFGPGTRLLVL.

This clonotype has ten or more counts. The rearrangement links TRBV20-1 to TRBJ2-7; D might be TRBD2 (6 bases). Germline V lookup: CDR1 DFQATT, CDR2 SNEGSKA (reference sequence). The CDR3 is 15 amino acids. V lost 1 base, J lost 1 base, and 14 bases lay in between. CDR3 sequence: CSARVRGMASYEQYF. The CDR3 DNA follows: TGCAGTGCTAGAGTCCGGGGGATGGCATCCTACGAGCAGTACTTC.

This clonotype appeared a few times. V is TRBV10-2 and J is TRBJ2-1; tentatively, D is TRBD1 (6 bases). V gave up 4 bases and J gave up 9 bases, with 13 bases separating them. CDR3 length: 13 amino acids. Germline V gives CDR1 WSHSY, CDR2 SAAADI. CDR3 sequence (DNA): TGCGCCAGCAGTGCATCAACAGGGATTGAGCAGTTCTTC. This gives the protein CASSASTGIEQFF.

This clonotype was picked up a small number of times. The rearrangement links TRBV20-1 to TRBJ2-1; TRBD2 matches 14 bases. Germline CDR1 and CDR2: DFQATT and SNEGSKA (reference sequence). V shed 6 bases and J 7 bases; nucleotides not matched to a gene: 8. This CDR3 is built from 15 residues. The CDR3 nucleotides are TGCAGTGCCCGATCCGGGACTAGCGGGGGTAATGAGCAGTTCTTC. As protein: CSARSGTSGGNEQFF.

This clonotype has ten or more counts. This rearrangement joins TRBV11-1 to TRBJ2-7; 8 positions match TRBD1. J lost 2 bases, V lost 5 bases, and 8 bases had no gene match. CDR1 and CDR2 from the germline V gene are SGHAT and FQDESV (reference sequence). The CDR3 has 15 residues. CDR3 in amino acids: CASSSMGQEAYEQYF. For the CDR3, the DNA is TGTGCCAGCAGCAGTATGGGACAGGAGGCCTACGAGCAGTACTTC. Variable domain in full (rest from reference TRBV11-1 and TRBJ2-7): EAEVAQSPRYKITEKSQAVAFWCDPISGHATLYWYRQILGQGPELLVQFQDESVVDDSQLPKDRFSAERLKGVDSTLKIQPAELGDSAMYLCASSSMGQEAYEQYFGPGTRLTVT.

This clonotype was observed a few times. The chain uses TRBV20-1 and TRBJ1-2; D gene ambiguous. The V and J ends lost 7 bases and 8 bases respectively, with 20 bases between them. The CDR3 is 13 residues long. Germline CDR1 reads DFQATT; CDR2 reads SNEGSKA (reference sequence). The CDR3 nucleotides read TGCAGTGTAAAACGAACGAGGGAGGGCGGCTACACCTTC. Translation gives CSVKRTREGGYTF.

The J gene is TRBJ1-1, the V gene TRBV20-1, with D hard to call. V lost 7 bases and J lost 0, with 6 bases in between. Germline CDR1 is DFQATT and CDR2 is SNEGSKA (reference sequence). The CDR3 length is 11 residues. The CDR3: CSGGVNTEAFF. CDR3 nucleotide sequence: TGCAGTGGAGGAGTGAACACTGAAGCTTTCTTT.

The table lists this clonotype with a few counts. The chain combines TRBV18 with TRBJ2-1; D not resolved. Per germline, CDR1 KGHSH and CDR2 LQKENI. The CDR3 spans 18 residues. V gave up 3 bases and J gave up 0 bases, with 18 bases separating them. The CDR3 coding sequence is TGTGCCAGCTCACCTTATTCCTCCCCGAAACTCTCCTACAATGAGCAGTTCTTC. This sequence encodes CASSPYSSPKLSYNEQFF.